The present T cell receptor beta chain was sequenced within a study of a mutant IDH1 vaccine in newly diagnosed glioma. Time point specified: week 47, end of study. Every vaccine dose comprised 300 ug of mutant IDH1 20-mer peptide plus topical imiquimod. Germline CDR1 KGHSH, CDR2 LQKENI. CDR3 length equals 15 residues. With 1 base removed from V and 3 bases from J, the gap between germline ends came to 10 bases. A remark on this clone: What it recognizes is unknown.

Profiling relied on immunoSEQ multiplex PCR, and the TCRdb table lists in-frame clones only, not all of them. Of some 20,000 clones listed, more than 70% are singletons. The J gene is TRBJ1-5, the V gene TRBV18; weak D call: TRBD1 (6 bases). This TCR derives from a man aged 35-49 years with glioma. Source: PBMCs, taken from a glioma patient whose treatment included an IDH1 peptide vaccine. The CDR3 here is CASSPRDTLNQPQHF. The CDR3 DNA is TGTGCCAGCTCACCACGGGACACACTCAATCAGCCCCAGCATTTT.